This TCR beta chain was identified during a study of cytomegalovirus exposure and HLA in healthy donors. Study at large: Assignment to the Caucasian-associated ancestry cluster applied to over 70% of the approximately 360 genotyped donors.

CDR1 is SNHLY, CDR2 FYNNEI, per germline. The CDR3 length is 14 residues. The germline V and J ends were trimmed by 4 bases and 5 bases, with 14 bases remaining between them. Vbeta (60) and Jbeta (13) primers were used in the PCR. Data came from immunoSEQ multiplex PCR; TCRdb stores just in-frame clones and leaves some out. The sample holds about 140,000 clones, 70% to 90% seen once. The sequencing sample was made of PBMCs. This rearrangement joins TRBV2 to TRBJ1-1; D unresolved. This clonotype was obtained from a man aged 45-65 years in good health and CMV-seronegative. Here the CDR3 reads CASSGLTGITEAFF. Here the CDR3 DNA reads TGTGCCAGCAGTGGACTCACGGGGATAACTGAAGCTTTCTTT.